These T cell receptor beta chains were read from a single sample in a study of blood T cell repertoires in COVID-19. Sequencing was performed with immunoSEQ multiplex PCR; in TCRdb, only in-frame clones are kept and a portion is missing. In the table there are about 140,000 clones, over 75% of which are singletons. The sequenced material came from peripheral blood. Receptors were obtained from a human donor in a cohort sampled during active COVID-19. Each CDR3 is given with its conserved first and last residue. A D gene is named only where the DNA matches it firmly. A clone size is listed for some rows: how often the clone was seen (once, few, many), or a class if it is expanded.

v_gene,d_gene,j_gene,abundance,CDR3aa,CDR3nt
TRBV29-1,NA,TRBJ2-5,NA,CSVSLGRETQYF,TGCAGCGTTTCCTTGGGGCGGGAGACCCAGTACTTC
TRBV5-1,NA,TRBJ1-2,NA,CASSPRKESGYTF,TGCGCCAGCAGCCCCCGTAAGGAGAGTGGCTACACCTTC
TRBV15,NA,TRBJ2-1,NA,CATSRADGGYNEQFF,TGTGCCACCAGCAGGGCCGACGGCGGATACAATGAGCAGTTCTTC
TRBV19,NA,TRBJ1-2,NA,CASTTDSRYGYTF,TGTGCCAGTACCACGGACAGTAGGTATGGCTACACCTTC
TRBV2,NA,TRBJ2-3,NA,CASSEAGGGTDTQYF,TGTGCCAGCAGTGAAGCAGGCGGGGGCACAGATACGCAGTATTTT
TRBV6-5,TRBD1,TRBJ1-2,few,CASLRKPGQRYGYTF,TGTGCCAGCCTTCGGAAACCGGGACAGAGATATGGCTACACCTTC
TRBV2,NA,TRBJ1-4,NA,CAIPTAEKLFF,TGTGCCATTCCAACCGCGGAAAAACTGTTTTTT
TRBV14,NA,TRBJ2-4,NA,CASSQNGVNIQYF,TGTGCCAGCAGTCAGAACGGGGTAAACATTCAGTACTTC
TRBV18,NA,TRBJ1-1,NA,CASSPLGDSPEAFF,TGTGCCAGCTCACCGCTGGGAGACTCCCCTGAAGCTTTCTTT
TRBV7-9,TRBD2,TRBJ2-7,NA,CASSPALGLAGYEQYF,TGTGCCAGCAGCCCAGCTCTAGGACTAGCGGGATACGAGCAGTACTTC
TRBV29-1,TRBD1,TRBJ1-6,NA,CSASQGPNSPLHF,TGCAGCGCATCACAGGGGCCGAATTCACCCCTCCACTTT
TRBV6-6,NA,TRBJ2-7,few,CASSQLLGGGHSYEQYF,TGTGCCAGCAGTCAACTTCTTGGGGGCGGGCACTCCTACGAGCAGTACTTC
TRBV4-1,NA,TRBJ1-3,NA,CASSQPRSSGNTIYF,TGCGCCAGCAGCCAACCTCGGAGCTCTGGAAACACCATATATTTT
TRBV19,NA,TRBJ1-1,NA,CASSRGDILVAFF,TGTGCCAGTAGTCGAGGGGACATTCTTGTGGCTTTCTTT
TRBV19,NA,TRBJ2-1,NA,CASSSGYDNEQFF,TGTGCCAGTAGTAGCGGGTATGACAATGAGCAGTTCTTC
TRBV18,NA,TRBJ2-6,NA,CASSALGQGMSGANVLTF,TGTGCCAGCTCAGCCCTGGGGCAGGGTATGTCTGGGGCCAACGTCCTGACTTTC
TRBV30,NA,TRBJ2-1,NA,CAWSRIERAKFF,TGTGCCTGGAGTCGCATCGAGCGGGCCAAGTTCTTC
TRBV15,TRBD1,TRBJ1-6,NA,CATSRDRTGPPLHF,TGTGCCACCAGCAGAGATCGGACAGGCCCACCCCTCCACTTT
TRBV19,NA,TRBJ2-1,NA,CASSRIVDSYSYNEQFF,TGTGCCAGTAGTCGAATCGTCGACAGCTACTCCTACAATGAGCAGTTCTTC
TRBV24-1,TRBD1,TRBJ2-7,NA,CATSAPDRGTWEQYF,TGTGCCACCAGTGCGCCGGACAGGGGGACGTGGGAGCAGTACTTC
TRBV29-1,NA,TRBJ1-2,NA,CSVAKEDNYGYTF,TGCAGCGTCGCCAAAGAGGATAACTATGGCTACACCTTC
TRBV28,TRBD1,TRBJ1-1,NA,CASSSAGTGDTEAFF,TGTGCCAGCAGTTCCGCCGGGACAGGGGATACTGAAGCTTTCTTT
TRBV6-6,NA,TRBJ2-5,NA,CASSYPGSQETQYF,TGTGCCAGCAGTTACCCCGGGTCCCAAGAGACCCAGTACTTC
TRBV11-3,NA,TRBJ2-2,NA,CASSQNTGELFF,TGTGCCAGCAGCCAAAACACCGGGGAGCTGTTTTTT
TRBV19,NA,TRBJ1-1,NA,CASNRGASTEAFF,TGTGCCAGTAATCGGGGGGCTAGCACTGAAGCTTTCTTT
TRBV20-1,TRBD2,TRBJ2-2,NA,CSASYRQSGSSGELFF,TGCAGTGCTAGTTACCGGCAGAGCGGGAGCTCCGGGGAGCTGTTTTTT
TRBV4-2,TRBD2,TRBJ2-1,NA,CASSQDPLSGSYNEQFF,TGTGCCAGCAGCCAAGACCCCTTAAGCGGGAGTTACAATGAGCAGTTCTTC
TRBV28,TRBD2,TRBJ2-5,NA,CASSLGSGRKNF,TGTGCCAGCAGTTTGGGTAGCGGGAGAAAGAACTTC
TRBV5-6,NA,TRBJ2-2,NA,CASSWRGGNTGELFF,TGTGCCAGCAGCTGGAGAGGCGGGAACACCGGGGAGCTGTTTTTT
TRBV28,NA,TRBJ1-4,NA,CASSLPRQKLFF,TGTGCCAGCAGTTTACCGAGGCAAAAACTGTTTTTT
TRBV7-2,TRBD2,TRBJ2-1,NA,CASSYSGRSGNEQFF,TGTGCCAGCAGCTATAGCGGGCGGTCGGGGAATGAGCAGTTCTTC
TRBV28,NA,TRBJ1-5,NA,CASSLYGGPQHF,TGTGCCAGCAGTTTATACGGTGGGCCCCAGCATTTT
TRBV28,NA,TRBJ2-4,NA,CASSRRGGGQYF,TGTGCCAGCAGTAGGAGGGGCGGAGGCCAGTACTTC